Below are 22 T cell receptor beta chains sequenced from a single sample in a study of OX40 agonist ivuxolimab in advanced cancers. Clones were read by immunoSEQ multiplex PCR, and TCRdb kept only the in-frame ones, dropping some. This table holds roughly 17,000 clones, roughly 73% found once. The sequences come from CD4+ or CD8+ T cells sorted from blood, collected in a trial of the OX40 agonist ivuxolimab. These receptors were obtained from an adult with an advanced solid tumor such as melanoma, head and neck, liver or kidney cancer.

The CDR3 DNA reads TGTGCCAGCTCACCAAGCACAGGGGACGAGACCCAGTACTTC. Amino acids: CASSPSTGDETQYF. The chain links TRBV18 to TRBJ2-5; 7 nucleotides agree with TRBD1. CDR3 length: 14 amino acids. The junction had 5 bases not matched to a gene; V was cut back by 2 bases and J by 5 bases. Germline V lookup: CDR1 KGHSH, CDR2 LQKENI.

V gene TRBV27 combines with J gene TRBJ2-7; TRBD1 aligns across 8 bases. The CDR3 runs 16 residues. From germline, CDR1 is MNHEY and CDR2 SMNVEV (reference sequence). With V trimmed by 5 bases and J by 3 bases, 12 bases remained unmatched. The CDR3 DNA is TGTGCCAGCAGTCCTTCGACAGGGGAAGCAGGCTACGAGCAGTACTTC. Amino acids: CASSPSTGEAGYEQYF.

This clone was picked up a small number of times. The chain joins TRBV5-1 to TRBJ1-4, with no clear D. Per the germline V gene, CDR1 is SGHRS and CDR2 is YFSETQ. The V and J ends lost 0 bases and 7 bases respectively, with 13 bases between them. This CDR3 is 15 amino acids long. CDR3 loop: CASSLEGGAGEKLFF. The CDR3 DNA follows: TGCGCCAGCAGCTTGGAAGGAGGTGCAGGTGAAAAACTGTTTTTT.

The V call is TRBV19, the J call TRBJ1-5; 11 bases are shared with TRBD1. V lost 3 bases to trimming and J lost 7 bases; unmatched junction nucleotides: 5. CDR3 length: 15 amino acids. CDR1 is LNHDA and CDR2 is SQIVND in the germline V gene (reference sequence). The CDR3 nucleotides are TGTGCCAGTAGTATTGGACAGGGGGCCCGGCAGCCCCAGCATTTT. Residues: CASSIGQGARQPQHF. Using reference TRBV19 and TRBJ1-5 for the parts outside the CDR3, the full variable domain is DGGITQSPKYLFRKEGQNVTLSCEQNLNHDAMYWYRQDPGQGLRLIYYSQIVNDFQKGDIAEGYSVSREKKESFPLTVTSAQKNPTAFYLCASSIGQGARQPQHFGDGTRLSIL.

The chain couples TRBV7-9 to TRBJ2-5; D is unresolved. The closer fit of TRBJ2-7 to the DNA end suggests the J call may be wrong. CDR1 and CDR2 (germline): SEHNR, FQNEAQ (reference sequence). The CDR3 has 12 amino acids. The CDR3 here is CASSLAGLEQYF. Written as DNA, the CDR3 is TGTGCCAGCAGCTTAGCGGGTCTCGAGCAGTACTTC.

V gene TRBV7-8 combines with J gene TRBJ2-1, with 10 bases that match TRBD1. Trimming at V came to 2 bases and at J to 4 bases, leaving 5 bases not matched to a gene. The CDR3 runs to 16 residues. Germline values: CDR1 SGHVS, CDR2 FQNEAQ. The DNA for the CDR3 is TGTGCCAGCAGCTTACCGACGGGACAGGGGTACAATGAGCAGTTCTTC. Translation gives CASSLPTGQGYNEQFF.

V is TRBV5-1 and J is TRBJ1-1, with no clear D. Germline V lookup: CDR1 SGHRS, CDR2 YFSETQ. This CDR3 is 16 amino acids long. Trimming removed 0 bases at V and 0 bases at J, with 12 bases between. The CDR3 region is CASSLATGAMNTEAFF. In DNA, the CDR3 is TGCGCCAGCAGCTTGGCCACGGGAGCCATGAACACTGAAGCTTTCTTT.

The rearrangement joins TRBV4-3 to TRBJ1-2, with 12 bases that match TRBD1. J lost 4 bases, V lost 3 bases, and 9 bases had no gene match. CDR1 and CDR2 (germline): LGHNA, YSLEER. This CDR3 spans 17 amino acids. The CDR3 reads CASSQGTGGVTGYGYTF. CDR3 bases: TGCGCCAGCAGCCAGGGGACAGGGGGCGTAACAGGCTATGGCTACACCTTC.

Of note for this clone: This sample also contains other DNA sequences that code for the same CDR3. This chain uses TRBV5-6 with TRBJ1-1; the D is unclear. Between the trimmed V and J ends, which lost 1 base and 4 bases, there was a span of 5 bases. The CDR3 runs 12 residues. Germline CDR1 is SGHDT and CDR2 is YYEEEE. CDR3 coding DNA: TGTGCCAGCAGCTTGCGGGGCACTGAAGCTTTCTTT. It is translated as CASSLRGTEAFF.

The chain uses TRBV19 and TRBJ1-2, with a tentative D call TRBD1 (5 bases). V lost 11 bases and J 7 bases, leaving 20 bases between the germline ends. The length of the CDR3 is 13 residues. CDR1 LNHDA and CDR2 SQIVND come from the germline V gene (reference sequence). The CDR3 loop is CAGRARARFGYTF. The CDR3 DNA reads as TGTGCCGGAAGGGCCAGGGCTCGTTTTGGCTACACCTTC.

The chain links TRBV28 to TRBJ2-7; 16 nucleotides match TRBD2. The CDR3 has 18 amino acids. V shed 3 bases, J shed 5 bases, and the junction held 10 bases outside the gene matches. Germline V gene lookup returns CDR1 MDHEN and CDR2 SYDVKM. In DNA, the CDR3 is TGTGCCAGCAGTTTCCCCGGGACTAGCGGGAGGGGGGGAGACGAGCAGTACTTC. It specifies CASSFPGTSGRGGDEQYF.

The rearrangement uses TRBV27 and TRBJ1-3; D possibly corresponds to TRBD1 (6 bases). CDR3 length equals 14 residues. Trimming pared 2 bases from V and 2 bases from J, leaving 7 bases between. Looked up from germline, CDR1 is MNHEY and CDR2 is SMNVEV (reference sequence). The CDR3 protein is CASSLQGTGNTIYF. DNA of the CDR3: TGTGCCAGCAGTTTACAGGGGACTGGAAACACCATATATTTT.

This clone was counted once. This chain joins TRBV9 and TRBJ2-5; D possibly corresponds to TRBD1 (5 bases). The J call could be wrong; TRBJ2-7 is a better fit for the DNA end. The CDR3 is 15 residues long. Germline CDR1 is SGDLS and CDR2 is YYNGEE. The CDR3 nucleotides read TGTGCCAGCAGCGTAGGGACATCCTCCTCCTACGAGCAGTACTTC. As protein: CASSVGTSSSYEQYF.

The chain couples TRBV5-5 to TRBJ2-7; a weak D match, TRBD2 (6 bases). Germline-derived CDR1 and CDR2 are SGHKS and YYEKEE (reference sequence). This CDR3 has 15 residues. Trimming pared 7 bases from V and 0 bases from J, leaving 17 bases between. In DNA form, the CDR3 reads TGTGCCAGCCGTGGAGGGTTCCTGAGCTCCTACGAGCAGTACTTC. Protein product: CASRGGFLSSYEQYF.

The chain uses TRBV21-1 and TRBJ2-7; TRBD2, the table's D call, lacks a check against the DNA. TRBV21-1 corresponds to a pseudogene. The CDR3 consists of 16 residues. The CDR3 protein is CASSKVPVCIYVEQYF. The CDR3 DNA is TGTGCCAGCAGCAAAGTACCCGTCTGTATCTATGTCGAGCAGTACTTC.

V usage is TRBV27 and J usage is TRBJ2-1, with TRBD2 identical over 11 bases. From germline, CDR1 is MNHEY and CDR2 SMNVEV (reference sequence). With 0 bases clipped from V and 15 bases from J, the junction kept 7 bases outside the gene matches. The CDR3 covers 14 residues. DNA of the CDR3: TGTGCCAGCAGTTTATCGTCTAGCGGGAGGTTGCGGTTCTTC. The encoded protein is CASSLSSSGRLRFF.

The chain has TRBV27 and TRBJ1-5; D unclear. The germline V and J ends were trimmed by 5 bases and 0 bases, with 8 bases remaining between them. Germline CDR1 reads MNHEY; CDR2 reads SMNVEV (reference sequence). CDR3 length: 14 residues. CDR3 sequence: CASSVRYSNQPQHF. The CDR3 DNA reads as TGTGCCAGCAGTGTACGGTATAGCAATCAGCCCCAGCATTTT.

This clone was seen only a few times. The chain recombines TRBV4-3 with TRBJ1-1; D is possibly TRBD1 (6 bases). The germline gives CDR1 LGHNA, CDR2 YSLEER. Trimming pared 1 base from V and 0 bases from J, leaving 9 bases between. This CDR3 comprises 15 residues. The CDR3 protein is CASSQGGGVNTEAFF. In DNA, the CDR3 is TGCGCCAGCAGCCAAGGAGGGGGGGTGAACACTGAAGCTTTCTTT.

The chain's CDR3 is CASSQGQGAGEQYF. The CDR3 DNA reads as TGTGCCAGCAGCCAGGGACAGGGGGCCGGGGAGCAGTACTTC. V gene TRBV11-3 combines with J gene TRBJ2-5; 12 nucleotides agree with TRBD1. Per germline, CDR1 SGHNT and CDR2 YENEEA. Germline trimming cut 5 bases from V and 11 bases from J; bases unmatched to any gene: 9. The CDR3 covers 14 residues.

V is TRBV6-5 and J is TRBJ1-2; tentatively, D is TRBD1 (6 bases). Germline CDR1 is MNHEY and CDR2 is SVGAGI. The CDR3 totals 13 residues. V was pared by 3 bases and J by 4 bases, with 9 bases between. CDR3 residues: CASSYSRGYGYTF. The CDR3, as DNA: TGTGCCAGCAGTTATAGCAGGGGCTATGGCTACACCTTC.

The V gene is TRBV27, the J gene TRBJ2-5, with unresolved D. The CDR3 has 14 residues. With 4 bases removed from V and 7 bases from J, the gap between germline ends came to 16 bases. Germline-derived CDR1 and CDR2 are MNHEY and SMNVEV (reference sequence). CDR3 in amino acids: CASSSTGPVGTQYF. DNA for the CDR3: TGTGCCAGCAGTTCCACTGGCCCCGTCGGGACCCAGTACTTC.

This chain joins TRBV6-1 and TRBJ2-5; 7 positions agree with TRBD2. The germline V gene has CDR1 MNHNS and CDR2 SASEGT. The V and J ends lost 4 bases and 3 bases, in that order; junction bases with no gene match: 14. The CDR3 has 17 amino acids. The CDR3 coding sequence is TGTGCCAGCAGTGCCCGGGGAGCGGGAAGGTGGGAAGAGACCCAGTACTTC. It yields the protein CASSARGAGRWEETQYF.